Below, 30 T cell receptor beta chains from the same sample are listed, as sequenced in a study of blood T cell repertoires in COVID-19. Produced via immunoSEQ multiplex PCR; TCRdb's table is partial and in-frame only. Here the sample spans 350,000 or so clones, approximately 92% being singletons. The sample was PBMCs or T cells enriched from blood (not recorded which). These receptors originate from a woman aged 25-40 years who had recovered from COVID-19.

The chain couples TRBV28 to TRBJ1-2; D gene ambiguous. The CDR3 runs to 14 residues. Trimming left V 6 bases short and J 3 bases short, with 14 bases between. From germline, CDR1 is MDHEN and CDR2 SYDVKM. The CDR3 loop is CASSLGDRDYGYTF. The CDR3 region has the DNA TGTGCCAGCAGCCTAGGAGACCGGGACTATGGCTACACCTTC.

The chain uses TRBV4-1 and TRBJ2-3; D not certain. Germline CDR1 MGHRA, CDR2 YSYEKL. The V gene lost 1 base and the J gene lost 4 bases, with 9 bases spanning the gap. The length of the CDR3 is 14 residues. CDR3 in DNA: TGCGCCAGCAGCCAAGTGACATCCGCAGATACGCAGTATTTT. Protein sequence: CASSQVTSADTQYF.

The CDR3, as DNA: TGTGCCAGCAGTGAATGGGCGGGGCAGTACTTC. Residues: CASSEWAGQYF. The genes are TRBV6-1 and TRBJ2-7; D might be TRBD2 (5 bases). V was trimmed by 2 bases and J by 9 bases, leaving 8 bases between them. Germline loops: CDR1 MNHNS, CDR2 SASEGT. The CDR3 runs to 11 residues.

The CDR3 here is CASSGAGRLNSPLHF. The CDR3 DNA reads TGTGCCAGCAGCGGGGCGGGAAGATTGAATTCACCCCTCCACTTT. The rearrangement uses TRBV5-4 and TRBJ1-6, with a possible D match to TRBD1 (5 bases). The CDR3 contains 15 residues. The germline gives CDR1 SGHNT, CDR2 YYREEE (reference sequence). V lost 4 bases and J lost 7, with 15 bases in between.

This clone appeared a single time. The chain is built from TRBV6-1 and TRBJ1-5; D uncertain. Per germline, CDR1 MNHNS and CDR2 SASEGT. Trimming left V 3 bases short and J 9 bases short, with 15 bases between. The CDR3 contains 14 residues. The CDR3 DNA reads as TGTGCCAGCAGTGATGGTCCGGCGGGTGGGCCCCAGCATTTT. Residues: CASSDGPAGGPQHF.

The chain has TRBV29-1 and TRBJ1-4, with D perhaps matching TRBD1 (5 bases). Germline CDR1 is SQVTM and CDR2 is ANQGSEA. The V end lost 5 bases, the J end lost 7 bases, and 17 bases lay between the germline ends. There are 14 residues in the CDR3. CDR3 bases: TGCAGCGTTACCTTTGGGTCTAGGGGTGAAAAACTGTTTTTT. It is translated as CSVTFGSRGEKLFF.

This clone was picked up one time. The chain combines TRBV19 with TRBJ1-6; perhaps TRBD1 as D (5 bases). Looked up from germline, CDR1 is LNHDA and CDR2 is SQIVND (reference sequence). Trimming removed 0 bases from V and 9 bases from J, with 12 bases in between. CDR3 length equals 15 residues. CDR3 in DNA: TGTGCCAGTAGTATAGATAAGGGGTACGGTTCACCCCTCCACTTT. It yields the protein CASSIDKGYGSPLHF.

This chain uses TRBV7-9 with TRBJ2-7, with TRBD1 matching over 8 bases. The J segment lost 3 bases and the V segment lost 1 base, leaving 11 bases of the junction unmatched. This CDR3 has 17 residues. The germline V gene encodes CDR1 SEHNR and CDR2 FQNEAQ (reference sequence). CDR3 bases: TGTGCCAGCAGCTTAGGTCTTGGACAGGGAAGAAACTACGAGCAGTACTTC. Its translation: CASSLGLGQGRNYEQYF.

The chain has TRBV4-3 and TRBJ2-7; 8 nucleotides agree with TRBD1. V trimming: 4 bases; J trimming: 3 bases; junction bases outside the gene matches: 11. The CDR3 covers 16 residues. Germline loops: CDR1 LGHNA, CDR2 YSLEER. The CDR3 region has the DNA TGCGCCAGCAGCCCGGAAGGACAGGGAACATACTACGAGCAGTACTTC. Translation gives CASSPEGQGTYYEQYF.

This clone has a single count. This chain joins TRBV9 and TRBJ2-1; 9 bases are shared with TRBD2. The germline gives CDR1 SGDLS, CDR2 YYNGEE. The junction had 4 bases not matched to a gene; V was cut back by 0 bases and J by 9 bases. The CDR3 is 14 residues long. The CDR3 reads CASSVVAGESEQFF. CDR3 DNA: TGTGCCAGCAGCGTAGTAGCGGGAGAGAGTGAGCAGTTCTTC.

The chain links TRBV7-2 to TRBJ1-1, with D possibly being TRBD1 (5 bases). V was cut by 8 bases and J by 5 bases, with 15 bases left in between. The length of the CDR3 is 13 residues. Germline V gene lookup returns CDR1 SGHTA and CDR2 FQGNSA. The CDR3 protein is CASLRQGGTEAFF. In nucleotides, the CDR3 is TGTGCCAGCTTGAGGCAGGGAGGGACTGAAGCTTTCTTT. Full variable domain (outside the CDR3, taken from reference TRBV7-2 and TRBJ1-1): GAGVSQSPSNKVTEKGKDVELRCDPISGHTALYWYRQSLGQGLEFLIYFQGNSAPDKSGLPSDRFSAERTGGSVSTLTIQRTQQEDSAVYLCASLRQGGTEAFFGQGTRLTVV.

The chain recombines TRBV5-1 with TRBJ1-1; TRBD1 matches 9 bases. The CDR3 is 14 residues long. Germline trimming cut 2 bases from V and 6 bases from J; bases unmatched to any gene: 5. The germline gives CDR1 SGHRS, CDR2 YFSETQ. The CDR3: CASSLQTGGAEAFF. The CDR3 bases are TGCGCCAGCAGCTTACAGACAGGGGGGGCTGAAGCTTTCTTT.

The rearrangement links TRBV5-1 to TRBJ2-4, with 7 bases fitting TRBD2. CDR1 is SGHRS and CDR2 is YFSETQ in the germline V gene. The CDR3 runs to 15 residues. V trimming: 2 bases; J trimming: 6 bases; junction bases outside the gene matches: 8. CDR3 loop: CASSFFERDGNIQYF. The CDR3 region has the DNA TGCGCCAGCAGCTTCTTTGAGCGGGATGGAAACATTCAGTACTTC.

The sample holds a few counts of this clone. The chain uses TRBV25-1 and TRBJ2-3; 11 nucleotides align to TRBD1. There are 16 residues in the CDR3. With V trimmed by 4 bases and J by 2 bases, 5 bases remained unmatched. Germline V CDR1 and CDR2: MGHDK, SYGVNS. CDR3: CASSGDRGSFTDTQYF. The CDR3 region has the DNA TGTGCCAGCAGTGGGGACAGGGGGTCATTCACAGATACGCAGTATTTT.

This clone was seen only once. V is TRBV6-5 and J is TRBJ1-4; 8 bases are shared with TRBD1. Germline V gene data show CDR1 as MNHEY and CDR2 as SVGAGI. Trimming removed 5 bases from V and 7 bases from J; junction bases left unmatched: 6. The CDR3 has 14 amino acids. The CDR3 reads CASSKQGGIEKLFF. The CDR3 DNA reads TGTGCCAGCAGTAAACAGGGGGGGATTGAAAAACTGTTTTTT.

The chain carries TRBV19 and TRBJ1-4; D is ambiguous. The ends were cut back, 4 bases at V and 4 bases at J, with 10 bases in the middle. The length of the CDR3 is 14 residues. In germline, CDR1 is LNHDA, CDR2 SQIVND (reference sequence). The CDR3 nucleotides are TGTGCCAGTAGTACGGGAAGCGTTAATGAAAAACTGTTTTTT. It encodes CASSTGSVNEKLFF.

J is TRBJ1-1 and V is TRBV7-9; D is possibly TRBD1 (6 bases). The V gene lost 7 bases and the J gene lost 2 bases, with 20 bases spanning the gap. This CDR3 comprises 16 residues. The germline V gene has CDR1 SEHNR and CDR2 FQNEAQ (reference sequence). CDR3 residues: CASIQPSTGFNTEAFF. The CDR3 DNA sequence: TGTGCCAGCATCCAACCCTCGACAGGTTTTAACACTGAAGCTTTCTTT.

The gene calls are TRBV29-1 and TRBJ1-1; 10 nucleotides agree with TRBD1. Losses at the gene ends were 6 bases for V and 5 bases for J; bases not matched to a gene: 6. Germline V CDR1 and CDR2: SQVTM, ANQGSEA. The length of the CDR3 is 13 residues. The CDR3 sequence: CSVEGQGRTEAFF. CDR3 sequence (DNA): TGCAGCGTCGAGGGACAGGGGAGGACTGAAGCTTTCTTT.

V gene TRBV25-1 combines with J gene TRBJ1-6, with 8 bases that match TRBD1. V dropped 8 bases and J dropped 8; count of bases not matched to a gene: 5. CDR3 size: 13 residues. The germline V gene encodes CDR1 MGHDK and CDR2 SYGVNS. The CDR3 DNA is TGTGCCAGCCGGGACAGGCACGATTCACCCCTCCACTTT. The encoded protein is CASRDRHDSPLHF. Filled out from reference TRBV25-1 and TRBJ1-6, the complete variable domain reads EADIYQTPRYLVIGTGKKITLECSQTMGHDKMYWYQQDPGMELHLIHYSYGVNSTEKGDLSSESTVSRIRTEHFPLTLESARPSHTSQYLCASRDRHDSPLHFGNGTRLTVT.

The V call is TRBV5-4, the J call TRBJ2-5, with D perhaps TRBD1 (6 bases). CDR3 length: 15 residues. Per germline, CDR1 SGHNT and CDR2 YYREEE (reference sequence). The ends were cut back, 1 base at V and 7 bases at J, with 17 bases in the middle. Here the CDR3 DNA reads TGTGCCAGCAGCTTGATGGAATGGACAGTTGGGACCCAGTACTTC. Its translation: CASSLMEWTVGTQYF.

The rearrangement joins TRBV6-5 to TRBJ2-5; 7 bases match TRBD1. Germline assignment: CDR1 MNHEY and CDR2 SVGAGI. The V segment lost 6 bases and the J segment 5 bases; nucleotides outside the gene matches: 3. CDR3 length: 12 amino acids. The CDR3 DNA reads as TGTGCCAGCAGGACAGGGCGGGAGACCCAGTACTTC. Translation gives CASRTGRETQYF.

The chain couples TRBV25-1 to TRBJ1-1; D ambiguous. Germline V CDR1 and CDR2: MGHDK, SYGVNS. The V end was cut by 3 bases, the J end by 4 bases, with 9 bases between. This CDR3 is 13 amino acids long. The CDR3 nucleotides read TGTGCCAGCAGTGAGCCCAGGTCCACTGAAGCTTTCTTT. It specifies CASSEPRSTEAFF. The whole variable domain, filled in from reference TRBV25-1 and TRBJ1-1, reads EADIYQTPRYLVIGTGKKITLECSQTMGHDKMYWYQQDPGMELHLIHYSYGVNSTEKGDLSSESTVSRIRTEHFPLTLESARPSHTSQYLCASSEPRSTEAFFGQGTRLTVV.

The chain couples TRBV28 to TRBJ1-6, with D maybe TRBD1 (5 bases). V dropped 5 bases and J dropped 14 bases, with 13 bases sitting between them. CDR1 and CDR2 from the germline V gene are MDHEN and SYDVKM. This CDR3 has 12 residues. The CDR3 nucleotides are TGTGCCAGCAGTGGGACCGGGACTGCCCTCCACTTT. Its protein is CASSGTGTALHF.

The V and J genes are TRBV12-5 and TRBJ2-7, with TRBD1 matching 7 bases. In germline, CDR1 is LGHNT, CDR2 FRNRAP. This CDR3 spans 15 amino acids. J lost 5 bases, V lost 0 bases, and 7 bases had no gene match. CDR3 sequence reads: CASGLVRTRGNEQYF. In DNA, the CDR3 is TGTGCTAGTGGTTTGGTACGAACCAGGGGGAACGAGCAGTACTTC.

The chain employs TRBV10-3 and TRBJ1-6, with a weak D call TRBD1 (5 bases). The V and J ends lost 5 bases and 6 bases respectively, with 17 bases between them. The CDR3 covers 16 residues. Germline CDR1 reads ENHRY; CDR2 reads SYGVKD. The CDR3 DNA is TGTGCCATCAGTTCCGGGGGGGTGGGGGTTAATTCACCCCTCCACTTT. Translated: CAISSGGVGVNSPLHF.

The chain recombines TRBV4-2 with TRBJ1-2; possibly TRBD1 for D (5 bases). V was pared by 1 base and J by 4 bases, with 22 bases between. The CDR3 is 18 residues long. Looked up from germline, CDR1 is LGHNA and CDR2 is YNFKEQ. CDR3 loop: CASSQVDLHGSGFYGYTF. The CDR3, as DNA: TGTGCCAGCAGCCAAGTCGACCTACATGGTTCAGGGTTCTATGGCTACACCTTC.

V usage is TRBV6-1 and J usage is TRBJ1-2, with D tentatively TRBD1 (6 bases). Germline CDR1 reads MNHNS; CDR2 reads SASEGT. V shed 0 bases and J shed 4 bases, with 15 bases lying between them. The CDR3 length is 16 residues. This CDR3 is CASSEAGGGRSYGYTF. CDR3 coding DNA: TGTGCCAGCAGTGAAGCCGGCGGGGGGCGCAGCTATGGCTACACCTTC.

The V gene is TRBV6-5, the J gene TRBJ1-5, with 9 bases lining up with TRBD1. CDR3 size: 14 residues. Germline trimming cut 6 bases from V and 4 bases from J; bases unmatched to any gene: 4. Germline CDR1 is MNHEY and CDR2 is SVGAGI. The CDR3 region has the DNA TGTGCCAGCAGGACAGGGGGACGGAATCAGCCCCAGCATTTT. Encoded protein: CASRTGGRNQPQHF.

The chain recombines TRBV9 with TRBJ1-4; D not resolved. Trimming pared 3 bases from V and 6 bases from J, leaving 18 bases between. Germline assignment: CDR1 SGDLS and CDR2 YYNGEE. This CDR3 is 16 amino acids long. CDR3 sequence: CASSASTGSRHEKLFF. For the CDR3, the DNA is TGTGCCAGCAGCGCGAGCACCGGGTCACGTCATGAAAAACTGTTTTTT.

V gene TRBV28 combines with J gene TRBJ1-1, with TRBD1 matching over 9 bases. The CDR3 totals 14 residues. Looked up from germline, CDR1 is MDHEN and CDR2 is SYDVKM. J lost 3 bases, V lost 5 bases, and 4 bases had no gene match. The CDR3 is CASSRQGGDTEAFF. DNA for the CDR3: TGTGCCAGCAGTCGACAGGGGGGGGACACTGAAGCTTTCTTT.